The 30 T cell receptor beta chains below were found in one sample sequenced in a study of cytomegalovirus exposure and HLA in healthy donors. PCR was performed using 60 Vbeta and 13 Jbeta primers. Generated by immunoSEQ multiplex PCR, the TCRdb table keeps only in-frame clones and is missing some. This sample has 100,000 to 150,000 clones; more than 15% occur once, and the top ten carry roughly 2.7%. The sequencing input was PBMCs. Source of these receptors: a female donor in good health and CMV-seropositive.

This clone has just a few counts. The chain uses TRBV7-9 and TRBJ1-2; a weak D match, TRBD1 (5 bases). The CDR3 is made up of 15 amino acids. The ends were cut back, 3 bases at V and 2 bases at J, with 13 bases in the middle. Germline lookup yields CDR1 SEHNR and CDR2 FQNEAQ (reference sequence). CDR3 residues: CASSLSAGINYGYTF. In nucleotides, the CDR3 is TGTGCCAGCAGCTTGAGCGCAGGGATAAACTATGGCTACACCTTC. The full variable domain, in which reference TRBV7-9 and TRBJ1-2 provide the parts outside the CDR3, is DTGVSQNPRHKITKRGQNVTFRCDPISEHNRLYWYRQTLGQGPEFLTYFQNEAQLEKSRLLSDRFSAERPKGSFSTLEIQRTEQGDSAMYLCASSLSAGINYGYTFGSGTRLTVV.

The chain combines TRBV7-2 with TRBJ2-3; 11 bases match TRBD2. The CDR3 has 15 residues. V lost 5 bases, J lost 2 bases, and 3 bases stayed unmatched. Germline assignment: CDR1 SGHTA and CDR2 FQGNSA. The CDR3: CASSGTSGSTDTQYF. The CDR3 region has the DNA TGTGCCAGCAGCGGGACTAGCGGCTCCACAGATACGCAGTATTTT.

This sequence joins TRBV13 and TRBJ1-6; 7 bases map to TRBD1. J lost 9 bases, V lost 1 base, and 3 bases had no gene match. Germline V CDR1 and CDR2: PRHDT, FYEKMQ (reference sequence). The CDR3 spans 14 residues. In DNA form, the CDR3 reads TGTGCCAGCAGCTTAGACAGGGGTAGTTCACCCCTCCACTTT. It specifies CASSLDRGSSPLHF.

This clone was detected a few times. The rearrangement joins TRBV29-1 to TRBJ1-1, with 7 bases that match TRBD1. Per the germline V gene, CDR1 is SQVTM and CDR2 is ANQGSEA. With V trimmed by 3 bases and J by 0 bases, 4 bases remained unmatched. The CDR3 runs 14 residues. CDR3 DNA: TGCAGCGTTGAGGGACAGCACATGAACACTGAAGCTTTCTTT. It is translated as CSVEGQHMNTEAFF.

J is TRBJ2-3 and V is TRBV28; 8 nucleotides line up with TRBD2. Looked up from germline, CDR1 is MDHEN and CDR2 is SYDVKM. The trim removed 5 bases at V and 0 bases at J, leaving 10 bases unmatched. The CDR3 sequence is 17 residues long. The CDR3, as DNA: TGTGCCAGCAGTCTCCTAACCAGCGGGGGAAGCACAGATACGCAGTATTTT. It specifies CASSLLTSGGSTDTQYF.

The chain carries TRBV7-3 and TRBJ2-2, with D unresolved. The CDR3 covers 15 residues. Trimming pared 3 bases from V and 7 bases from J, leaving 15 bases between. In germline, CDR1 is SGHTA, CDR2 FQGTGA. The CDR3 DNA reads TGTGCCAGCAGCTTGATCGGAGAGTTCGGCGGGGAGCTGTTTTTT. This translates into CASSLIGEFGGELFF.

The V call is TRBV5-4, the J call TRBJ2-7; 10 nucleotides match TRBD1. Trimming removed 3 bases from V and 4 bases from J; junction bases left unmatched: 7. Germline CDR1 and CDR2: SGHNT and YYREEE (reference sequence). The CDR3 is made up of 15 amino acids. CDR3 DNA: TGTGCCAGCAGCTCCGGGGACAGGGGTTTTTACGAGCAGTACTTC. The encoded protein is CASSSGDRGFYEQYF.

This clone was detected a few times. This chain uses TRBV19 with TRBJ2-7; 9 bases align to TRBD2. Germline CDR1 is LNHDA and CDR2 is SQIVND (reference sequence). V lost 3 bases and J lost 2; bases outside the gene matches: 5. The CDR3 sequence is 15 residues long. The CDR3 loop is CASSIGLAGTYEQYF. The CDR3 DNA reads TGTGCCAGTAGTATCGGCCTAGCGGGAACCTACGAGCAGTACTTC.

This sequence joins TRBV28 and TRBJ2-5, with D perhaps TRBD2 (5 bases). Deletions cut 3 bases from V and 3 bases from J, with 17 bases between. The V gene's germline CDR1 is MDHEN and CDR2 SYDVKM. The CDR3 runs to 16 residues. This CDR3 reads CASSFISREGKETQYF. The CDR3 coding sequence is TGTGCCAGCAGTTTTATTAGTCGGGAAGGTAAAGAGACCCAGTACTTC.

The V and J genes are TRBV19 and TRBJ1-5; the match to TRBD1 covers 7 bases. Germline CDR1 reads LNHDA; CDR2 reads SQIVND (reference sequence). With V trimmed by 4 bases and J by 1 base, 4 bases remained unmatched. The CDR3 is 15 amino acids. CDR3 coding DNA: TGTGCCAGTAGTAAGGGGACAGCAAGCAATCAGCCCCAGCATTTT. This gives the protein CASSKGTASNQPQHF.

The CDR3 sequence is CAIRGDSSNEKLFF. Written as DNA, the CDR3 is TGTGCCATCAGGGGGGACAGTTCTAATGAAAAACTGTTTTTT. The rearrangement uses TRBV10-3 and TRBJ1-4; 7 nucleotides line up with TRBD1. V lost 6 bases and J lost 3; bases outside the gene matches: 4. The CDR3 loop spans 14 amino acids. Germline CDR1 reads ENHRY; CDR2 reads SYGVKD.

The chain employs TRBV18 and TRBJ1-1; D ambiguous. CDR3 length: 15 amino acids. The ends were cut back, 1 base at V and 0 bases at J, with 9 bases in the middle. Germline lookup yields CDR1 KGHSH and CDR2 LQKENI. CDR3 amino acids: CASSPQSTMNTEAFF. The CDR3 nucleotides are TGTGCCAGCTCACCACAAAGTACTATGAACACTGAAGCTTTCTTT. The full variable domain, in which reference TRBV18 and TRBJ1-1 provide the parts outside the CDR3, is NAGVMQNPRHLVRRRGQEARLRCSPMKGHSHVYWYRQLPEEGLKFMVYLQKENIIDESGMPKERFSAEFPKEGPSILRIQQVVRGDSAAYFCASSPQSTMNTEAFFGQGTRLTVV.

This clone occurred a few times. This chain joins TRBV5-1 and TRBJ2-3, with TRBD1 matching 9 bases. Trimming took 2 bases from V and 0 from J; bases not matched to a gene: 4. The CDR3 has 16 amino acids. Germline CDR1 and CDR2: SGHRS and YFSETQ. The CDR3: CASSFWDRASTDTQYF. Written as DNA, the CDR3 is TGCGCCAGCAGCTTCTGGGACAGGGCAAGCACAGATACGCAGTATTTT.

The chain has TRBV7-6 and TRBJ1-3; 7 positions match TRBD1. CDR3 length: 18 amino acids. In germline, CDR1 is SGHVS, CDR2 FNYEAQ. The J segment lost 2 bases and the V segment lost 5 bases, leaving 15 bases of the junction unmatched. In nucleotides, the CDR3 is TGTGCCAGCAGCGGAGAACATAGACAGGGTGGCGCTGGAAACACCATATATTTT. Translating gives CASSGEHRQGGAGNTIYF.

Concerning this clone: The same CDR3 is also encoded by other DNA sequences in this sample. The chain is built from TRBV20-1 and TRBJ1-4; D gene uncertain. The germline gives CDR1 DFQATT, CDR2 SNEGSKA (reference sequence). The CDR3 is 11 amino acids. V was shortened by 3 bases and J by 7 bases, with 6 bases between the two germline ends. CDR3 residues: CSARPGEKLFF. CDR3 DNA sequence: TGCAGTGCTAGGCCGGGTGAAAAACTGTTTTTT.

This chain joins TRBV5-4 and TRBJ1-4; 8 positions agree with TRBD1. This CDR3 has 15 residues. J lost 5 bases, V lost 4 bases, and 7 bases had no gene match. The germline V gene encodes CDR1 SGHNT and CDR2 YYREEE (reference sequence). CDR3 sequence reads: CASSRPGQENEKLFF. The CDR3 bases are TGTGCCAGCAGCCGACCGGGACAGGAGAATGAAAAACTGTTTTTT.

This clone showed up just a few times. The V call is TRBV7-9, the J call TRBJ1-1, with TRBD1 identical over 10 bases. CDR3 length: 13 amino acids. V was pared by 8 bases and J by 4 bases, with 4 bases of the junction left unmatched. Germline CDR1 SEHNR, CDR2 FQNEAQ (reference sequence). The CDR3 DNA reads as TGTGCCAGCCGCCGGGACAGGGGCACTGAAGCTTTCTTT. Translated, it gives CASRRDRGTEAFF.

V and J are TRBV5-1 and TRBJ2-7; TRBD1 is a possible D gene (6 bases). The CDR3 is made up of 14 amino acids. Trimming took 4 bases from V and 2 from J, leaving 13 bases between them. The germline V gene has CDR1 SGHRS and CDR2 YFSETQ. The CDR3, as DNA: TGCGCCAGCAGCGCGCAGGGACACACCTACGAGCAGTACTTC. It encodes CASSAQGHTYEQYF.

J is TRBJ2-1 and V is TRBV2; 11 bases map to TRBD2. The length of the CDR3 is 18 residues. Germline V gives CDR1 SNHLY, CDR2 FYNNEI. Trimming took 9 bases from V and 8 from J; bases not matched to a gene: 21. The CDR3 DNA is TGTGCCAGTAATTTCCCCTCCGGGACTAGCGGAGCTGGGGATGAGCAGTTCTTC. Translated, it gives CASNFPSGTSGAGDEQFF.

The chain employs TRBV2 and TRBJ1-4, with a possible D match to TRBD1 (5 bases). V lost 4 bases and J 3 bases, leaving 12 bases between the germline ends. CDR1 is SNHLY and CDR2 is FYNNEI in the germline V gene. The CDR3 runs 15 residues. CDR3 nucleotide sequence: TGTGCCAGCAGTGTGATCCGGGGGGCTAATGAAAAACTGTTTTTT. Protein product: CASSVIRGANEKLFF.

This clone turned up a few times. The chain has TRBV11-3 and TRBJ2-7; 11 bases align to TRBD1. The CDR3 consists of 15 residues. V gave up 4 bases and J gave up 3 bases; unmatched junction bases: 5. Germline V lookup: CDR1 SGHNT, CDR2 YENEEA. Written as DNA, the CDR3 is TGTGCCAGCAGCTACGCCGGGACAGGGGGCTACGAGCAGTACTTC. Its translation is CASSYAGTGGYEQYF.

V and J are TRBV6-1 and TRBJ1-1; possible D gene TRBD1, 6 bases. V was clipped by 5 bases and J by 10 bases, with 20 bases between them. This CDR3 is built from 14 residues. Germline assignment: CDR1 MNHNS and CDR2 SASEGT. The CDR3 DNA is TGTGCCAGCAGTCTCCACGGGGCAGGGGTAGGAGCTTTCTTT. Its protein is CASSLHGAGVGAFF.

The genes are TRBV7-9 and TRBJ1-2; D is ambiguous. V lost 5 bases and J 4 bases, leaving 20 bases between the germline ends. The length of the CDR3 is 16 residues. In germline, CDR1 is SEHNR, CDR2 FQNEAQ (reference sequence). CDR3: CASSPPLDFSGYGYTF. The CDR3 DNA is TGTGCCAGCAGCCCACCGCTGGACTTTTCGGGCTATGGCTACACCTTC.

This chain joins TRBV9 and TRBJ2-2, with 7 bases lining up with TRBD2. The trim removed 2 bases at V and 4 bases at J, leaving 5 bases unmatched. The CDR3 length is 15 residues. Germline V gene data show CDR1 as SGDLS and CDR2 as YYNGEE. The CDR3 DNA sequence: TGTGCCAGCAGCGTTGGGGGGGGAGGCACCGGGGAGCTGTTTTTT. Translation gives CASSVGGGGTGELFF.

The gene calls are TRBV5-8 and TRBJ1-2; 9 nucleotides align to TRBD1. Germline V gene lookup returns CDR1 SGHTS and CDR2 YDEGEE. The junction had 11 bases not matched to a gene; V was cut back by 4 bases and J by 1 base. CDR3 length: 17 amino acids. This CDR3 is CASSRGTGPLHNYGYTF. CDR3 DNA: TGTGCCAGCAGCCGCGGGACAGGGCCCCTCCATAACTATGGCTACACCTTC.

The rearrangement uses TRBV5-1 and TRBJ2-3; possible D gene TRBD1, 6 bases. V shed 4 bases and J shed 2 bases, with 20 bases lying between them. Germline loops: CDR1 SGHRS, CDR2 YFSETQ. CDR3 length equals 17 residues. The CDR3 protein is CASSPLAGTPNTDTQYF. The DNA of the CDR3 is TGCGCCAGCAGCCCCCTTGCCGGGACACCTAACACAGATACGCAGTATTTT.

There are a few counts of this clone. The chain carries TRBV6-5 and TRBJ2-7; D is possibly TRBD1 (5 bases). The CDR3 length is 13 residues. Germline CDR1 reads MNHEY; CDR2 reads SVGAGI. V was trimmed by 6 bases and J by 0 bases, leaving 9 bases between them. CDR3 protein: CASRNRFSYEQYF. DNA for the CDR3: TGTGCCAGCAGGAACAGGTTCTCCTACGAGCAGTACTTC.

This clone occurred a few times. Here the CDR3 DNA reads TGTGCCAGTAGTATAGAATTGTCCAGCGGGACTACAGATACGCAGTATTTT. This sequence encodes CASSIELSSGTTDTQYF. This chain links TRBV19 with TRBJ2-3; 7 bases line up with TRBD2. CDR3 length equals 17 residues. The trim removed 0 bases at V and 3 bases at J, leaving 9 bases unmatched. Germline values: CDR1 LNHDA, CDR2 SQIVND (reference sequence). Supplemented by reference TRBV19 and TRBJ2-3, the full variable domain reads DGGITQSPKYLFRKEGQNVTLSCEQNLNHDAMYWYRQDPGQGLRLIYYSQIVNDFQKGDIAEGYSVSREKKESFPLTVTSAQKNPTAFYLCASSIELSSGTTDTQYFGPGTRLTVL.

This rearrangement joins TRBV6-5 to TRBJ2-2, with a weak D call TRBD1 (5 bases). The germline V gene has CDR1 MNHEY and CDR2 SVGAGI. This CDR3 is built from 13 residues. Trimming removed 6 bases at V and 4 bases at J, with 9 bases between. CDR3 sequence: CASSKRGTGELFF. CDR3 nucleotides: TGTGCCAGCAGCAAAAGGGGCACCGGGGAGCTGTTTTTT.

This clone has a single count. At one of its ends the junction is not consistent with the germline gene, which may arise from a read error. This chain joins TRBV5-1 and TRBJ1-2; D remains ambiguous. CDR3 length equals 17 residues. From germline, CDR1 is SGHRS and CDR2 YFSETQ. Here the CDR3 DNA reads TGCGCCAGCAGCCAAACCGTGGCGTCGGCGGGCAACTATTGCTACACCTTC. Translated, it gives CASSQTVASAGNYCYTF.